The text below deals with one T cell receptor beta chain. Its antigen is unidentified. The sample originates from a study of shared clonotypes between healthy human individuals. Study-level results: A small donor pool kept down the genetic and exposure-history diversity that was represented.

Authors' processing steps: Junction-only immunoSEQ sequences carried no quality scores, so filtering differed. Generated by immunoSEQ multiplex PCR, the TCRdb table keeps only in-frame clones and is missing some. That table gives V, J and clone size, and the DNA gave D and trimming. The sample includes fewer than 600,000 clones, roughly four fifths of them seen just once. Trimming cost V 6 bases and J 4 bases, with 22 bases left between them. Germline V CDR1 and CDR2: MDHEN, SYDVKM. The CDR3 spans 16 residues. The J gene is TRBJ2-7, the V gene TRBV28; D is possibly TRBD2 (6 bases). The receptor was isolated from a woman aged 40 to 50 in good health. Some clones in this sample may be carry-over from other donors' samples. Sequences were obtained from PBMCs. The CDR3 nucleotides are TGTGCCAGCAGCGGAAAAGTGGGCGGGAAGCCTTACGAGCAGTACTTC. The encoded protein is CASSGKVGGKPYEQYF.